A single sample gave rise to the 4 T cell receptor beta chains below, sequenced in a study of shared clonotypes between healthy human individuals. Naive CD8 cells comprised CD45RO-negative, CCR7-positively selected cells, excluding terminally differentiated effector memory CD45RA+ cells. Clones were read by immunoSEQ multiplex PCR, and TCRdb kept only the in-frame ones, dropping some. Here the sample spans hundreds of thousands of clones, just over 95% being singletons. The specimen sequenced was naive CD8+ T cells sorted from blood. The receptors were sampled from a young man in good health.

Only a few counts were recorded for this clone. J is TRBJ2-7 and V is TRBV27, with 8 bases that match TRBD1. V lost 1 base, J lost 4 bases, and 6 bases stayed unmatched. Per germline, CDR1 MNHEY and CDR2 SMNVEV (reference sequence). CDR3 length: 15 amino acids. CDR3 loop: CASSLYGTGAYEQYF. The CDR3 coding sequence is TGTGCCAGCAGTTTATACGGGACAGGCGCTTACGAGCAGTACTTC.

The CDR3 loop reads CASSINSYTGELFF. The CDR3 coding sequence is TGTGCCAGTAGTATAAACAGCTACACCGGGGAGCTGTTTTTT. The chain has TRBV19 and TRBJ2-2; D ambiguous. From germline, CDR1 is LNHDA and CDR2 SQIVND (reference sequence). The CDR3 is 14 amino acids. V lost 2 bases, J lost 3 bases, and 7 bases lay in between.

This sequence joins TRBV11-2 and TRBJ1-2, with TRBD1 as a possible D gene (6 bases). This CDR3 comprises 18 residues. Germline loops: CDR1 SGHAT, CDR2 FQNNGV. Trimming removed 5 bases at V and 4 bases at J, with 26 bases between. The CDR3 protein is CASSRDSALGGSLYGYTF. In DNA form, the CDR3 reads TGTGCCAGCAGCCGAGACAGTGCTTTGGGGGGCTCCCTCTATGGCTACACCTTC.

The chain combines TRBV5-6 with TRBJ2-3, with D perhaps TRBD2 (5 bases). CDR3 size: 16 residues. V was shortened by 7 bases and J by 1 base, with 19 bases between the two germline ends. The V gene's germline CDR1 is SGHDT and CDR2 YYEEEE. The CDR3 sequence is CASFLRGIGGTDTQYF. The CDR3 DNA is TGTGCCAGCTTTCTGCGCGGTATCGGGGGCACAGATACGCAGTATTTT.